Below are 10 T cell receptor beta chains sequenced from a single sample in a study of technical replicates of blood from a few donors. Assay used: immunoSEQ multiplex PCR; TCRdb lists only in-frame clones, some missing. The sample includes tens of thousands of clones, about 97% seen only once; the top ten take about 0.2%. The sequenced sample was T cells isolated from PBMCs. The receptors originated from a human donor in good health.

The chain uses TRBV11-1 and TRBJ2-7; 7 bases agree with TRBD2. Germline V gene sequence: CDR1 SGHAT, CDR2 FQDESV (reference sequence). The CDR3 is made up of 14 amino acids. Trimming removed 2 bases from V and 5 bases from J; junction bases left unmatched: 6. The CDR3 nucleotides read TGTGCCAGCAGCTTAAGCCGGGAGGTCCACGAGCAGTACTTC. Its translation is CASSLSREVHEQYF.

This chain uses TRBV7-9 with TRBJ2-3; D is unclear. V lost 3 bases, J lost 6 bases, and 13 bases lay in between. Germline V CDR1 and CDR2: SEHNR, FQNEAQ (reference sequence). The CDR3 consists of 14 residues. CDR3 loop: CASSLKQFQDTQYF. The CDR3 DNA reads TGTGCCAGCAGCTTGAAACAATTCCAGGATACGCAGTATTTT.

V gene TRBV6-4 combines with J gene TRBJ1-3, with 8 bases aligning to TRBD1. The CDR3 runs to 18 residues. V gave up 7 bases and J gave up 0 bases; unmatched junction bases: 14. Germline CDR1 MRHNA, CDR2 SNTAGT. The CDR3: CASKSDRETKGSGNTIYF. The CDR3 nucleotides read TGTGCCAGCAAATCGGACAGGGAGACTAAGGGCTCTGGAAACACCATATATTTT.

The J gene is TRBJ2-5, the V gene TRBV6-5; D might be TRBD1 (6 bases). V lost 6 bases, J lost 7 bases, and 18 bases lay in between. Germline-derived CDR1 and CDR2 are MNHEY and SVGAGI. This CDR3 is built from 14 residues. As DNA, the CDR3 is TGTGCCAGCAGCCCCGACAGGTTCTATGGGACCCAGTACTTC. It yields the protein CASSPDRFYGTQYF.

This clone has a single count. The chain links TRBV20-1 to TRBJ1-2, with TRBD1 as a possible D gene (5 bases). Germline V gene lookup returns CDR1 DFQATT and CDR2 SNEGSKA (reference sequence). This CDR3 spans 10 amino acids. The V end was cut by 6 bases, the J end by 8 bases, with 10 bases between. The DNA for the CDR3 is TGCAGTGCCAGGGCAGAAGGCTACACCTTC. Its protein product is CSARAEGYTF.

This clone was seen a single time. The chain links TRBV6-6 to TRBJ1-2, with 8 bases fitting TRBD1. Germline CDR1 is MNHNY and CDR2 is SVGAGI (reference sequence). Trimming at V came to 2 bases and at J to 11 bases, leaving 10 bases not matched to a gene. The CDR3 has 14 amino acids. The CDR3: CASSYLGQGYLYTF. The CDR3 coding sequence is TGTGCCAGCAGTTACCTCGGACAGGGTTACCTATACACCTTC.

CDR3: CSVVLASKETQYF. CDR3 coding DNA: TGCAGCGTGGTACTAGCGAGCAAAGAGACCCAGTACTTC. J is TRBJ2-5 and V is TRBV29-1, with TRBD2 matching 7 bases. Germline assignment: CDR1 SQVTM and CDR2 ANQGSEA. This CDR3 contains 13 residues. V was pared by 6 bases and J by 3 bases, with 7 bases of the junction left unmatched.

V is TRBV19 and J is TRBJ2-6; TRBD1 matches at 7 bases. Losses at the gene ends were 6 bases for V and 0 bases for J; bases not matched to a gene: 2. The CDR3 has 15 residues. Looked up from germline, CDR1 is LNHDA and CDR2 is SQIVND (reference sequence). The CDR3 is CASRRTGSGANVLTF. DNA for the CDR3: TGTGCCAGTAGAAGGACAGGCTCTGGGGCCAACGTCCTGACTTTC.

V is TRBV15 and J is TRBJ1-4; TRBD1 is a possible D gene (5 bases). V gave up 8 bases and J gave up 10 bases, with 23 bases separating them. Per germline, CDR1 LNHNV and CDR2 YYDKDF (reference sequence). The CDR3 spans 15 residues. The CDR3 loop reads CATHTGFGQDRKLFF. The CDR3 region has the DNA TGTGCCACCCACACAGGTTTCGGGCAGGACCGAAAACTGTTTTTT.

This clone was picked up one time. The rearrangement uses TRBV5-8 and TRBJ2-3, with 9 bases aligning to TRBD1. The V segment lost 6 bases and the J segment 3 bases; nucleotides outside the gene matches: 2. The CDR3 contains 13 residues. Germline assignment: CDR1 SGHTS and CDR2 YDEGEE. The CDR3 DNA sequence: TGTGCCAGCAACAGGGGGCTAACAGATACGCAGTATTTT. The encoded protein is CASNRGLTDTQYF.